This T cell receptor beta chain was sequenced during a study of cytomegalovirus exposure and HLA in healthy donors. Findings and limits, study-wide: In a later analysis, specific HLA alleles were associated with 15,000 to 20,000 TCR beta sequences at a 0.05 false discovery rate.

The CDR3 contains 16 residues. V lost 8 bases and J lost 9, with 26 bases in between. Germline loops: CDR1 MNHEY, CDR2 SMNVEV (reference sequence). Concerning this clone itself: What it recognizes is unknown.

The study ran its PCR with 60 Vbeta and 13 Jbeta primers. Here immunoSEQ multiplex PCR was the method, and the copy in TCRdb shows in-frame clones only, minus some. The top ten hold roughly 6% of the sample, which has approximately 150,000 clones, approximately 79% seen once. The sequence was obtained from a man aged 35-49 years in good health and CMV-seropositive. This chain joins TRBV27 and TRBJ2-1, with D tentatively TRBD2 (6 bases). Material: PBMCs. CDR3 region: CASGKGTFPTISEQFF. CDR3 sequence (DNA): TGTGCCAGCGGAAAAGGGACTTTCCCAACAATCAGTGAGCAGTTCTTC.